This record concerns one TCR beta chain sequence. There is no known antigen for this receptor. Base qualities are not provided; no much larger clone lies one nucleotide away. Each collaborating institution followed its own protocols to collect whole blood in K2EDTA tubes. For TCRbeta analysis, collaborators shipped samples in one of three forms: frozen whole blood, isolated PBMCs, or DNA extracted from either of those sample types. This specimen belongs to a study of blood T cell repertoires in COVID-19 (dated by TCRdb to 2019 to 2021). As for the study more broadly: Collaborator samples came from the United States, Italy and Spain and covered acute and convalescent phases of COVID-19. The material from the prospective study consisted of cDNA or gDNA derived from T cells, B-cell-depleted T cells, or PBMCs. Subjects who had been exposed to COVID-19, were actively infected with it, or had recovered from it provided the deeply sampled blood TCRbeta repertoires that made up the dataset. The repertoires were released in a freely available public database intended as a resource for research on the immune response to SARS-CoV-2. The samples were drawn from the first 160 participants of the ongoing ImmuneRACE study and from under 1,500 subjects provided by 6 global collaborators. Nearly every sample came with metadata listing a de-identified subject ID, COVID-19 status, age in years and sex. Where available, HLA class I and class II types were obtained from metadata supplied by the sample provider rather than from assay-based typing.

CDR1 MGHDK and CDR2 SYGVNS are derived from the germline V gene. Deletion took 1 base off V and 8 bases off J, with a span of 14 bases between the germline ends. From the cysteine up to the phenylalanine, the CDR3 has a length of 14 residues. The read is trimmed to its CDR3 DNA, 42 bases read in frame from base 1. TCRbeta CDR3 regions were amplified from genomic DNA using the immunoSEQ Assay, a bias-controlled multiplex PCR. On the authors' methods: The number of nucleated cells in each sample was estimated from the amplification of reference gene primers within the assay. To quantify the absolute abundance of each unique TCRbeta CDR3 rearrangement, sequence reads were collapsed and filtered. Productive Simpson clonality was computed per sample as the square root of Simpson's diversity index over productive rearrangements. The immuneACCESS repertoire file appears here via TCRdb, limited to in-frame rearrangements. These files lack a portion of the clones; in checked studies, under half of the deficit traces to unresolved V genes, and the cause of the others is not known. V, J and clone size derive from that table, while D and trimming were established from the DNA sequence. Within this sample are a few hundred thousand clones, with approximately 85% of them counted one time only. Approximately 7.5% of the sample lies in the top ten.

Results the study describes overall, beyond this receptor: The amount of clinical and demographic metadata varied by source and participant and was provided uncurated.

Recombination linked TRBV25-1 to TRBJ1-1; the D gene cannot be resolved reliably. Sequencing was carried out using peripheral blood. The TCR comes from a human donor in a cohort sampled during active COVID-19. The CDR3 loop reads CASSEFFSSTEAFF. Read as DNA, the sequence is TGTGCCAGCAGTGAATTCTTTAGTTCGACAGAAGCTTTCTTT.